The rows below give T cell receptor beta chains drawn from one sample of a study of Ad26.COV2.S vaccination and SARS-CoV-2 variants. Profiling relied on immunoSEQ multiplex PCR, and the TCRdb table lists in-frame clones only, not all of them. Of approximately 400,000 clones listed, roughly 80% are singletons. This material consisted of peripheral blood, taken in a trial of Ad26.COV2.S vaccine versus placebo. These receptors were obtained from a person between 18 and 59 years old who received the Ad26.COV2.S COVID-19 vaccine or a placebo. The CDR3 runs from the conserved cysteine through the conserved F or W. D genes are given only for firm matches. The size field is filled for only some rows; it gives once, few, many or a size class.

NA	NA	TRBJ2-1	TRBV15	TGTGCCACCAGCAGAGATAACTTGGCTCAGCAGTTCTTC	CATSRDNLAQQFF
TRBD1	NA	TRBJ2-7	TRBV5-4	TGTGCCAGCAGGATGGCAGGGGGAATGTACGAGCAGTACTTC	CASRMAGGMYEQYF
NA	NA	TRBJ1-4	TRBV6-1	TGTGCCAGCAGTGAAGTTTGGGTGGGCGCGGCTAATGAAAAACTGTTTTTT	CASSEVWVGAANEKLFF
TRBD2	NA	TRBJ2-1	TRBV6-6	TGTGCCAGCAGGCGACTAGCGGGCTCCTACAATGAGCAGTTCTTC	CASRRLAGSYNEQFF
NA	NA	TRBJ1-1	TRBV11-1	TGTGCCAGCAGCGTGACAGAAGACGCTGAAGCTTTCTTT	CASSVTEDAEAFF
NA	few	TRBJ1-6	TRBV7-9	TGTGCCAGCAGCTTACCCTATAATTCACCCCTCCACTTT	CASSLPYNSPLHF
NA	NA	TRBJ2-1	TRBV10-3	TGTGCCATCAGTGTGGCTAGCAATGAGCAGTTCTTC	CAISVASNEQFF
NA	few	TRBJ2-1	TRBV5-4	TGTGCCAGCAGCCCGCCTTGGGGGGATGAGCAGTTCTTC	CASSPPWGDEQFF
NA	NA	TRBJ2-1	TRBV18	TGTGCCAGCTCACCACCGAAGTTAAGGGGCAGCGGGCACTACAATGAGCAGTTCTTC	CASSPPKLRGSGHYNEQFF
NA	NA	TRBJ2-7	TRBV4-2	TGTGCCAGCAGCCGCGCCTGGGGGGCTAGGGGAACCTACGAGCAGTACTTC	CASSRAWGARGTYEQYF
NA	NA	TRBJ2-5	TRBV2	TGTGCCAGCAGTGAACAGACCCAGTACTTC	CASSEQTQYF
TRBD2	NA	TRBJ2-2	TRBV18	TGTGCCAGCTCTTTTCTAGCGGGAGGCCTGAACACCGGGGAGCTGTTTTTT	CASSFLAGGLNTGELFF
NA	NA	TRBJ2-1	TRBV7-9	TGTGCCAGCAGCTCGACAGGCAATGAGCAGTTCTTC	CASSSTGNEQFF
TRBD1	NA	TRBJ2-7	TRBV25-1	TGTGCCAGCAGAGAGACAGGGGGCGAAGAGCAGTACTTC	CASRETGGEEQYF
NA	NA	TRBJ2-4	TRBV6-5	TGTGCCAGCAGTTACCTGGGCAGGACAGCCAAAAACATTCAGTACTTC	CASSYLGRTAKNIQYF
TRBD2	NA	TRBJ2-3	TRBV4-1	TGCGCCAGCACCATGACCCCTAGCGGGAGTGGGGATACGCAGTATTTT	CASTMTPSGSGDTQYF
NA	NA	TRBJ2-3	TRBV11-3	TGTGCCAGCAGCTTAGGAGTCGGACGCACAGATACGCAGTATTTT	CASSLGVGRTDTQYF
NA	few	TRBJ1-5	TRBV7-8	TGTGCCAGCAGCTTAGTAGGGGATCAGCCCCAGCATTTT	CASSLVGDQPQHF
NA	once	TRBJ1-5	TRBV18	TGTGCCAGCTCACCGGACTGGAAACAGCCCCAGCATTTT	CASSPDWKQPQHF
NA	once	TRBJ2-1	TRBV11-2	TGTGCCAGCAGCTTGGGACGACATGAGCAGTTCTTC	CASSLGRHEQFF
NA	NA	TRBJ1-6	TRBV30	TGTGCCTGGAGTCTTGAACAGGGCCGCGCCAATTCACCCCTCCACTTT	CAWSLEQGRANSPLHF
NA	NA	TRBJ1-5	TRBV19	TGTGCCAGTAGTAACCAGTATAGCAATCAGCCCCAGCATTTT	CASSNQYSNQPQHF
TRBD1	once	TRBJ1-4	TRBV28	TGTGCCAGCAGTTTAGCCGGGACAGGGGGCGAAAAACTGTTTTTT	CASSLAGTGGEKLFF
TRBD2	NA	TRBJ2-7	TRBV4-2	TGTGCCAGCAGCCAAGGGACTAGCGTAACCTACGAGCAGTACTTC	CASSQGTSVTYEQYF
TRBD2	NA	TRBJ2-1	TRBV4-1	TGCGCCAGCAGCCAAGATGGGGCTAGCGGGAGGTTGGGTGAGCAGTTCTTC	CASSQDGASGRLGEQFF
TRBD2	NA	TRBJ2-4	TRBV5-1	TGCGCCACCTCGAGCGGGGAGGCAAACATTCAGTACTTC	CATSSGEANIQYF
NA	NA	TRBJ2-2	TRBV19	TGTGCCAGTAGTATAGCCCCAAGCCCCACCGGGGAGCTGTTTTTT	CASSIAPSPTGELFF
NA	NA	TRBJ2-7	TRBV3-1/TRBV3-2	TGTGCCAGCAGCCAAGGGCTCGGTTCCTACGAGCAGTACTTC	CASSQGLGSYEQYF
TRBD1	NA	TRBJ1-4	TRBV7-9	TGTGCCAGCAGCTTACAGGGGGCAGCAACTAATGAAAAACTGTTTTTT	CASSLQGAATNEKLFF
NA	NA	TRBJ1-4	TRBV3-1/TRBV3-2	TGTGCCAGCAGCCAACAGGCAACTAATGAAAAACTGTTTTTT	CASSQQATNEKLFF
NA	once	TRBJ2-3	TRBV7-2	TGTGCCAGCAGCCCAGAAGGCGGCGGGGCTCATACGCAGTATTTT	CASSPEGGGAHTQYF
NA	NA	TRBJ1-1	TRBV3-1/TRBV3-2	TGTGCCAGCAGCCAAGATCTGAGGGAAGCTTTCTTT	CASSQDLREAFF
NA	NA	TRBJ2-2	TRBV19	TGTGCCAGTAGTATAGTCGGGCCAGGTCCCGGGGAGCTGTTTTTT	CASSIVGPGPGELFF
NA	NA	TRBJ2-7	TRBV11-3	TGTGCCAGCAGCTTATTCTCCGAGCAGTACTTC	CASSLFSEQYF
NA	NA	TRBJ1-1	TRBV15	TGTGCCACCAGCAGAGATGGGGGAGAAACTGAAGCTTTCTTT	CATSRDGGETEAFF
NA	few	TRBJ2-3	TRBV4-1	TGCGCCAGCAGCCAAGATAGGGGGAGGGGGAAGACAGATACGCAGTATTTT	CASSQDRGRGKTDTQYF
NA	once	TRBJ2-1	TRBV5-1	TGCGCCAGCAGCTCTCACGGTTACAATGAGCAGTTCTTC	CASSSHGYNEQFF
TRBD2	NA	TRBJ2-3	TRBV30	TGTGCCTGGAAGATAGCGGGAGCGGCGGGAGATACGCAGTATTTT	CAWKIAGAAGDTQYF
NA	NA	TRBJ1-1	TRBV7-2	TGTGCCAGCGGGGGTTTATCACAGTACACTGAAGCTTTCTTT	CASGGLSQYTEAFF
TRBD1	NA	TRBJ1-1	TRBV27	TGTGCCAGCACCCGAGGACAGGGCCGAATGAACACTGAAGCTTTCTTT	CASTRGQGRMNTEAFF
NA	NA	TRBJ2-7	TRBV19	TGTGCCAGTAGTATGGGACGGAGCTCCTACGAGCAGTACTTC	CASSMGRSSYEQYF
TRBD1	NA	TRBJ2-7	TRBV5-4	TGTGCCAGCAGCCGGACAGGGCACGAGCAGTACTTC	CASSRTGHEQYF
TRBD2	NA	TRBJ2-7	TRBV7-9	TGTGCCAGCAGCTTTCGACTAGCGGGGGCCATACTCTCCTACGAGCAGTACTTC	CASSFRLAGAILSYEQYF
NA	NA	TRBJ2-7	TRBV29-1	TGCAGCGTTTCCGGGACGGGCTACGAGCAGTACTTC	CSVSGTGYEQYF
NA	NA	TRBJ2-7	TRBV2	TGTGCCAGCAGCTGGGACGGGGTCACCTACGAGCAGTACTTC	CASSWDGVTYEQYF
TRBD2	NA	TRBJ2-5	TRBV7-3	TGTGCCAGCAGCTTCGGGACTAGCGGGGGGACCCAGTACTTC	CASSFGTSGGTQYF
TRBD2	NA	TRBJ2-1	TRBV6-5	TGTGCCAGCAGTTCCGGGACTAGCGGGGCCAATGAGCAGTTCTTC	CASSSGTSGANEQFF
TRBD1	NA	TRBJ1-2	TRBV6-6	TGTGCCAGCAGCGACCTTCAAGGGACAGGAGGCTACACCTTC	CASSDLQGTGGYTF
NA	once	TRBJ2-3	TRBV11-2	TGTGCCAGCAGCTTAGATCGGGGACGCACAGATACGCAGTATTTT	CASSLDRGRTDTQYF
NA	few	TRBJ1-1	TRBV18	TGTGCCAGCTCACCTACCCCAGGGGCCGCTGAAGCTTTCTTT	CASSPTPGAAEAFF
NA	NA	TRBJ1-2	TRBV11-3	TGTGCCAGCAGCTTAGTGGCAACCAGGGATGGCTACACCTTC	CASSLVATRDGYTF
NA	once	TRBJ1-1	TRBV6-5	TGTGCCAGCCATCGAGTTGGGAGCACTGAAGCTTTCTTT	CASHRVGSTEAFF
NA	NA	TRBJ1-5	TRBV2	TGTGCCAGCAGTGATGAGGGACAGCCCCAGCATTTT	CASSDEGQPQHF
TRBD2	NA	TRBJ2-7	TRBV6-5	TGTGCCAGCAGTTACGGGACTAGCGGTACCTACGAGCAGTACTTC	CASSYGTSGTYEQYF
NA	NA	TRBJ2-3	TRBV9	TGTGCCAGCAGCGTAAGGTGGGGGGCCATCACAGATACGCAGTATTTT	CASSVRWGAITDTQYF
NA	NA	TRBJ2-3	TRBV7-3	TGTGCCTCCTTAACGATGCCCGGAGATACGCAGTATTTT	CASLTMPGDTQYF